The 10 T cell receptor beta chains reported below all come from one sample, sequenced in a study of a mutant IDH1 vaccine in newly diagnosed glioma. No antigen has been identified for these receptors. Specified time point: week 47, end of study. Every vaccination contained 300 ug of the mutant IDH1 20-mer peptide and was paired with topical imiquimod. Method: immunoSEQ multiplex PCR; TCRdb's copy keeps in-frame clones and lacks some. The sample holds about 52,000 clones; 70% to 85% are singletons and the top ten take over 4%. Sequences were derived from PBMCs, sampled from a glioma patient whose treatment included an IDH1 peptide vaccine. All receptors come from a middle-aged woman with glioma. Some clones in this sample may be carry-over from other donors' samples.

This clone appeared once. V gene TRBV5-1 combines with J gene TRBJ2-5; a possible D gene is TRBD1 (6 bases). This CDR3 is built from 15 residues. Between the trimmed V and J ends, which lost 0 bases and 1 base, there was a span of 10 bases. Germline V lookup: CDR1 SGHRS, CDR2 YFSETQ. Here the CDR3 reads CASSLGFRGQETQYF. In DNA, the CDR3 is TGCGCCAGCAGCTTGGGCTTCAGGGGCCAAGAGACCCAGTACTTC. Drawing the rest from reference TRBV5-1 and TRBJ2-5, the complete variable domain is KAGVTQTPRYLIKTRGQQVTLSCSPISGHRSVSWYQQTPGQGLQFLFEYFSETQRNKGNFPGRFSGRQFSNSRSEMNVSTLELGDSALYLCASSLGFRGQETQYFGPGTRLLVL.

The CDR3 sequence: CASSYDGGNTEAFF. For the CDR3, the DNA is TGCGCCAGCAGCTACGACGGGGGGAACACTGAAGCTTTCTTT. The chain joins TRBV5-1 to TRBJ1-1; perhaps TRBD1 as D (5 bases). The CDR3 consists of 14 residues. The V end was cut by 3 bases, the J end by 1 base, with 10 bases between. Germline V lookup: CDR1 SGHRS, CDR2 YFSETQ. The complete variable domain, with remaining parts taken from reference TRBV5-1 and TRBJ1-1, reads KAGVTQTPRYLIKTRGQQVTLSCSPISGHRSVSWYQQTPGQGLQFLFEYFSETQRNKGNFPGRFSGRQFSNSRSEMNVSTLELGDSALYLCASSYDGGNTEAFFGQGTRLTVV.

The chain links TRBV30 to TRBJ1-6; 9 nucleotides line up with TRBD1. The V gene end was trimmed by 5 bases and the J gene end by 7 bases; junction bases not matched to a gene: 3. The CDR3 spans 13 residues. CDR1 GTSNPN and CDR2 SVGIG come from the germline V gene (reference sequence). The DNA for the CDR3 is TGTGCCTGGGGACAGGGGCGAAATTCACCCCTCCACTTT. The encoded protein is CAWGQGRNSPLHF.

For the CDR3, the DNA is TGTGCCAGCAGTTTACACAGGGGGCTACTCACAGATACGCAGTATTTT. Translated: CASSLHRGLLTDTQYF. The chain combines TRBV27 with TRBJ2-3; TRBD1 agrees at 9 bases. This CDR3 is 16 amino acids long. CDR1 and CDR2 (germline): MNHEY, SMNVEV (reference sequence). J lost 2 bases, V lost 2 bases, and 5 bases had no gene match.

V and J are TRBV2 and TRBJ2-5; D is perhaps TRBD1 or TRBD2 (5 bases each). Germline CDR1 reads SNHLY; CDR2 reads FYNNEI. CDR3 length equals 14 residues. The V gene lost 0 bases and the J gene lost 5 bases, with 10 bases spanning the gap. CDR3 sequence reads: CASSEALAGETQYF. The CDR3 DNA reads as TGTGCCAGCAGTGAAGCCCTAGCAGGGGAGACCCAGTACTTC.

The V and J genes are TRBV5-6 and TRBJ2-3, with 8 positions matching TRBD2. With 3 bases clipped from V and 3 bases from J, the junction kept 6 bases outside the gene matches. Germline values: CDR1 SGHDT, CDR2 YYEEEE. The CDR3 is 15 amino acids. DNA for the CDR3: TGTGCCAGCAGCTCCCCCAAGCGGGGGACAGATACGCAGTATTTT. This gives the protein CASSSPKRGTDTQYF.

The chain links TRBV29-1 to TRBJ1-1; D gene ambiguous. The germline V and J ends were trimmed by 4 bases and 4 bases, with 4 bases remaining between them. Germline V gene data show CDR1 as SQVTM and CDR2 as ANQGSEA. The CDR3 covers 10 residues. This CDR3 is CSVGRTEAFF. The CDR3 DNA sequence: TGCAGCGTTGGCCGCACTGAAGCTTTCTTT.

This clone was counted a few times. V usage is TRBV6-5 and J usage is TRBJ1-1; D uncertain. Trimming cost V 7 bases and J 6 bases, with 9 bases left between them. From germline, CDR1 is MNHEY and CDR2 SVGAGI. The length of the CDR3 is 11 residues. Here the CDR3 reads CASTYGPEAFF. The CDR3 region has the DNA TGTGCCAGCACCTACGGCCCTGAAGCTTTCTTT.

This clone has more than one count but fewer than ten. The chain uses TRBV7-9 and TRBJ2-7; 14 bases map to TRBD2. CDR1 SEHNR and CDR2 FQNEAQ come from the germline V gene (reference sequence). The V gene end was trimmed by 6 bases and the J gene end by 7 bases; junction bases not matched to a gene: 8. This CDR3 comprises 15 residues. The CDR3 reads CASRRGLAGGEEQYF. CDR3 sequence (DNA): TGTGCCAGCAGGCGCGGACTAGCGGGAGGCGAGGAGCAGTACTTC.

The gene calls are TRBV11-2 and TRBJ2-7, with D maybe TRBD2 (5 bases). The CDR3 has 17 amino acids. Trimming cost V 5 bases and J 1 base, with 21 bases left between them. Per the germline V gene, CDR1 is SGHAT and CDR2 is FQNNGV. CDR3 in DNA: TGTGCCAGCAGCCTTGCCCCAACGTCGGGGTGGTCCTACGAGCAGTACTTC. Translating it yields CASSLAPTSGWSYEQYF.